The clone carrying this T cell receptor (beta chain) was observed a few times. Generated by immunoSEQ multiplex PCR, the TCRdb table keeps only in-frame clones and is missing some. Among approximately 54,000 clones, 65% to 85% were seen once, and the ten largest hold roughly 19%. Germline values: CDR1 GTSNPN, CDR2 SVGIG (reference sequence). The CDR3 contains 13 residues. The V end lost 0 bases, the J end lost 1 base, and 6 bases lay between the germline ends. The entry originates in a study of a mutant IDH1 vaccine in newly diagnosed glioma. As to time point: baseline, week 1 (first vaccination visit). Sample treatment: pre-vaccination baseline after standard-of-care therapy.

The sequencing used PBMCs, collected from a glioma patient treated with radiotherapy, temozolomide or both. The receptor was derived from a man aged 18 to 35 with glioma. The J gene is TRBJ1-1, the V gene TRBV30, with D unresolved. The CDR3 coding sequence is TGTGCCTGGAGTGTAATTGGGAACACTGAAGCTTTCTTT. Protein product: CAWSVIGNTEAFF.